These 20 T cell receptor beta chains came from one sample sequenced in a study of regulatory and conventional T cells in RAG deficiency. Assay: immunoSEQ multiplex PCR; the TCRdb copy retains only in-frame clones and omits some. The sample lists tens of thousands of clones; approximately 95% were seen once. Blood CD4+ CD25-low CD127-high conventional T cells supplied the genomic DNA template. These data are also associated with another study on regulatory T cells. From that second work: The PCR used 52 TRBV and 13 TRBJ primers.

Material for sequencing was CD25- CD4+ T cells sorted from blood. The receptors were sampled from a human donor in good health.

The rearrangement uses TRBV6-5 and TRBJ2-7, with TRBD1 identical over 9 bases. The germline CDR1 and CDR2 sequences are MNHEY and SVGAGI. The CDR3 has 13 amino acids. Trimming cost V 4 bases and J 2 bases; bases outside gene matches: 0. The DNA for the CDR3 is TGTGCCAGCAGTTGGGACAGGGCCTACGAGCAGTACTTC. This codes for CASSWDRAYEQYF.

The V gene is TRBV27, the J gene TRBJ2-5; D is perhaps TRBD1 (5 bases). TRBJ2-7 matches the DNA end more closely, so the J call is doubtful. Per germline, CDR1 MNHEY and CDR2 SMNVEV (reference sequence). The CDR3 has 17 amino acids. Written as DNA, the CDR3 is TGTGCCAGCAGTTTATTTGCAGGGCTCGGGTCTGGAAACGAGCAGTACTTC. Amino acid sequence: CASSLFAGLGSGNEQYF.

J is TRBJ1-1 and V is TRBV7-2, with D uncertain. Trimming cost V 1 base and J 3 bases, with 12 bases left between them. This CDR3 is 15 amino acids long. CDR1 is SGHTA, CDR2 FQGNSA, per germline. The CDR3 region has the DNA TGTGCCAGCAGCTTAGGGGGAGGTGGGGACACTGAAGCTTTCTTT. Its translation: CASSLGGGGDTEAFF.

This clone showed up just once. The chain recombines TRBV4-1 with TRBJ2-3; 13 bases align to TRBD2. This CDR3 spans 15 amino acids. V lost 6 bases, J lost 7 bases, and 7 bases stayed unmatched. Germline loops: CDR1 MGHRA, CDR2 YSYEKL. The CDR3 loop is CASSQTSGGLNTQYF. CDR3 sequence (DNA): TGCGCCAGCAGTCAGACTAGCGGGGGGTTGAATACGCAGTATTTT.

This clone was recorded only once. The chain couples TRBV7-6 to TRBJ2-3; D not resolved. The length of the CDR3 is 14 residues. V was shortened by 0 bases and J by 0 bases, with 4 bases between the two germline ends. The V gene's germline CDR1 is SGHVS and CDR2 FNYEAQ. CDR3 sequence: CASSLARSTDTQYF. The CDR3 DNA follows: TGTGCCAGCAGCTTAGCGAGAAGCACAGATACGCAGTATTTT.

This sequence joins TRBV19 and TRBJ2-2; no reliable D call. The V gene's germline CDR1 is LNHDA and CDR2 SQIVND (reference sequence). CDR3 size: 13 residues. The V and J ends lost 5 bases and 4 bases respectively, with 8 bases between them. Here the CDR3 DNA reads TGTGCCAGTAGTTTATGGAGCACCGGGGAGCTGTTTTTT. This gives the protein CASSLWSTGELFF.

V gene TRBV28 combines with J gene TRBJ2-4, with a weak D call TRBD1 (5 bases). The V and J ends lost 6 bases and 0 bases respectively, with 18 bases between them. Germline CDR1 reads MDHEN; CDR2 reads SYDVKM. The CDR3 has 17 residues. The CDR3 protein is CASSERTGILAKNIQYF. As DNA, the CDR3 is TGTGCCAGCAGCGAACGTACAGGTATCCTAGCCAAAAACATTCAGTACTTC. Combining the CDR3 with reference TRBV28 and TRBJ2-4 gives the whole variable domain DVKVTQSSRYLVKRTGEKVFLECVQDMDHENMFWYRQDPGLGLRLIYFSYDVKMKEKGDIPEGYSVSREKKERFSLILESASTNQTSMYLCASSERTGILAKNIQYFGAGTRLSVL.

The CDR3: CASSFAQDRPGYTF. DNA of the CDR3: TGCGCCAGCAGCTTTGCCCAGGACAGGCCTGGCTACACCTTC. J is TRBJ1-2 and V is TRBV5-1, with 7 bases matching TRBD1. Trimming removed 2 bases from V and 7 bases from J; junction bases left unmatched: 8. Germline CDR1 SGHRS, CDR2 YFSETQ. The CDR3 consists of 14 residues. Full variable domain (remainder filled in from reference TRBV5-1 and TRBJ1-2): KAGVTQTPRYLIKTRGQQVTLSCSPISGHRSVSWYQQTPGQGLQFLFEYFSETQRNKGNFPGRFSGRQFSNSRSEMNVSTLELGDSALYLCASSFAQDRPGYTFGSGTRLTVV.

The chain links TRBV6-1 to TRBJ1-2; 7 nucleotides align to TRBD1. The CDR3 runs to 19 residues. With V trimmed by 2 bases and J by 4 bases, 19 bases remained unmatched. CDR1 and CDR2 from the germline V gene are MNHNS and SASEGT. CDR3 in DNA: TGTGCCAGCAGTGAAAGTGCGGTTATTTCGCGGGACAGATCCTATGGCTACACCTTC. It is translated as CASSESAVISRDRSYGYTF.

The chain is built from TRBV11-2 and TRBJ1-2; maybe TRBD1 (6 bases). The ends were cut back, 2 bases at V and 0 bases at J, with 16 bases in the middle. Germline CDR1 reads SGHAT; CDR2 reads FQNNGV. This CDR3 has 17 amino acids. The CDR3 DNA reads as TGTGCCAGCAGCTTAAGAGGGGGGGTCATATCTAACTATGGCTACACCTTC. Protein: CASSLRGGVISNYGYTF.

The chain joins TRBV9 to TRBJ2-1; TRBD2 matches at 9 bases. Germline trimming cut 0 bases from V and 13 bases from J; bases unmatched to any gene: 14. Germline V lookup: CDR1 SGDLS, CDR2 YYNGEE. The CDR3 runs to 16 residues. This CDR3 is CASSVAQRGAPSAQFF. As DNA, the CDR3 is TGTGCCAGCAGCGTAGCTCAGCGGGGGGCCCCAAGCGCCCAGTTCTTC.

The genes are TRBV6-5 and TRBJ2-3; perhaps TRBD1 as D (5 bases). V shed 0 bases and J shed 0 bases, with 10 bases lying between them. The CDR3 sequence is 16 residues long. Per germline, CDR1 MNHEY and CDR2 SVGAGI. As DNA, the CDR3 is TGTGCCAGCAGTTACTCTGACAGTACTAGCACAGATACGCAGTATTTT. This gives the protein CASSYSDSTSTDTQYF.

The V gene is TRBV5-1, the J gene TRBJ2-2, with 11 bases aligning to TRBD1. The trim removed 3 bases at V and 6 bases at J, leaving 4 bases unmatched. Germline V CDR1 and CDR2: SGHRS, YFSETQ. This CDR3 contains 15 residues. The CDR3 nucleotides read TGCGCCAGCAGCTCAGGGACAGGGGGTGCCGGGGAGCTGTTTTTT. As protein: CASSSGTGGAGELFF.

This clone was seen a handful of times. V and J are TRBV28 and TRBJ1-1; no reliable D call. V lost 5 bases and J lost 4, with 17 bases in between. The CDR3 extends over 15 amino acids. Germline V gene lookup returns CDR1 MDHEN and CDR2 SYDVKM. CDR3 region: CASSQATNVGTEAFF. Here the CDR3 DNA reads TGTGCCAGCAGTCAAGCCACGAATGTCGGCACTGAAGCTTTCTTT.

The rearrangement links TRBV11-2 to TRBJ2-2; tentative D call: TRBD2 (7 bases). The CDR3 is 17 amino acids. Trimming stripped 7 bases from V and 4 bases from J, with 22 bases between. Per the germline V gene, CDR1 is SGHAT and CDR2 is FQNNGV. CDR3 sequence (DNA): TGTGCCAGCAACTCCGCGAGGGGGGGGCCGTCCACCGGGGAGCTGTTTTTT. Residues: CASNSARGGPSTGELFF.

CDR3 protein: CASSLEGRVGYGYTF. For the CDR3, the DNA is TGTGCCAGCAGCTTAGAGGGCAGGGTAGGCTATGGCTACACCTTC. This chain joins TRBV7-2 and TRBJ1-2; D is perhaps TRBD1 (5 bases). The CDR3 is 15 amino acids. Germline-derived CDR1 and CDR2 are SGHTA and FQGNSA. The V end was cut by 1 base, the J end by 4 bases, with 13 bases between.

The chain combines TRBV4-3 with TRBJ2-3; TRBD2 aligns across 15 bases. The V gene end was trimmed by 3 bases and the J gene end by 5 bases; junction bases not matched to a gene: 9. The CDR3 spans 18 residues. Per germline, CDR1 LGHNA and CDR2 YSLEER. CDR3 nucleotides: TGCGCCAGCAGCCAGTCCCCGGGACTAGCGGGGGGTTTAGATACGCAGTATTTT. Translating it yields CASSQSPGLAGGLDTQYF.

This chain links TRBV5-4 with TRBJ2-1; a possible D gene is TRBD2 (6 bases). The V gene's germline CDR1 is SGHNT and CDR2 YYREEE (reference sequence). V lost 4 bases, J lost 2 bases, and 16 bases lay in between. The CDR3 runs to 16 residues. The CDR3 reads CASSPLGGNTYNEQFF. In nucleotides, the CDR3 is TGTGCCAGCAGCCCCCTTGGCGGGAATACCTACAATGAGCAGTTCTTC.

CDR3 in DNA: TGCGCCAGCAGCTTGACAGGGGAGATTAATAGCAATCAGCCCCAGCATTTT. It yields the protein CASSLTGEINSNQPQHF. The chain recombines TRBV5-1 with TRBJ1-5; TRBD1 matches 7 bases. This CDR3 spans 17 amino acids. The V and J ends lost 1 base and 0 bases, in that order; junction bases with no gene match: 7. CDR1 and CDR2 (germline): SGHRS, YFSETQ.

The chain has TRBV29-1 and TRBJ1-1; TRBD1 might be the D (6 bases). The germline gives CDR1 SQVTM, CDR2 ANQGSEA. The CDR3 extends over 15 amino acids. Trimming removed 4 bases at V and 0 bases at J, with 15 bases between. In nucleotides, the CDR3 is TGCAGCGTTGGAGACTTCAGGGGCGTGAACACTGAAGCTTTCTTT. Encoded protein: CSVGDFRGVNTEAFF.